Listed below are T cell receptor beta chains from one sample, sequenced in a study of blood T cell repertoires in COVID-19. Only in-frame clones appear in the TCRdb table, and some are missing; sequencing was by immunoSEQ multiplex PCR. Seen here are some 110,000 clones, roughly 87% observed once, and the top ten hold 7.7%. Material: peripheral blood. All receptors come from a human donor in a cohort sampled during active COVID-19. Each CDR3 is given with its conserved first and last residue. Fields, in order: CDR3 protein, V gene, J gene.

cdr3_aa: CAISESDSPAETQYF
v_call: TRBV10-3
j_call: TRBJ2-5

cdr3_aa: CSASPGYSAQETQYF
v_call: TRBV20-1
j_call: TRBJ2-5

cdr3_aa: CASSFPRGRGYTF
v_call: TRBV6-5
j_call: TRBJ1-2

cdr3_aa: CASSRSGTGESPLHF
v_call: TRBV3-1/TRBV3-2
j_call: TRBJ1-6

cdr3_aa: CSSRTGERPYQETQYF
v_call: TRBV29-1
j_call: TRBJ2-5

cdr3_aa: CASSLMGTGNYEQYF
v_call: TRBV7-3
j_call: TRBJ2-7

cdr3_aa: CSAKQGNGYTF
v_call: TRBV20-1
j_call: TRBJ1-2

cdr3_aa: CASSLFRVAPMNTEAFF
v_call: TRBV28
j_call: TRBJ1-1

cdr3_aa: CASSLLAGQGNTGELFF
v_call: TRBV27
j_call: TRBJ2-2

cdr3_aa: CASNLKGDSVFSGANVLTF
v_call: TRBV3-1/TRBV3-2
j_call: TRBJ2-6

cdr3_aa: CASSLGQGAASETQYF
v_call: TRBV7-7
j_call: TRBJ2-5

cdr3_aa: CASSLAVNTGELFF
v_call: TRBV11-3
j_call: TRBJ2-2

cdr3_aa: CASSTGSREGNEQFF
v_call: TRBV19
j_call: TRBJ2-1

cdr3_aa: CASSHSRGYNEQFF
v_call: TRBV14
j_call: TRBJ2-1

cdr3_aa: CASSLFERDIQYF
v_call: TRBV7-3
j_call: TRBJ2-4

cdr3_aa: CASSFPGGDIQYF
v_call: TRBV5-8
j_call: TRBJ2-4

cdr3_aa: CASSPAGTVFYGYTF
v_call: TRBV3-1/TRBV3-2
j_call: TRBJ1-2

cdr3_aa: CASSVQGRNTEAFF
v_call: TRBV28
j_call: TRBJ1-1

cdr3_aa: CASSKQGRGTGELFF
v_call: TRBV7-2
j_call: TRBJ2-2

cdr3_aa: CASSPQAGARTDTQYF
v_call: TRBV4-2
j_call: TRBJ2-3

cdr3_aa: CASSSTWGAIYGYTF
v_call: TRBV5-6
j_call: TRBJ1-2

cdr3_aa: CAISPRGGGDTEAFF
v_call: TRBV10-3
j_call: TRBJ1-1

cdr3_aa: CAWRPGGIGPQHF
v_call: TRBV30
j_call: TRBJ1-5

cdr3_aa: CASSPKGPRTEAFF
v_call: TRBV11-3
j_call: TRBJ1-1

cdr3_aa: CASTPQGSSPLHF
v_call: TRBV28
j_call: TRBJ1-6

cdr3_aa: CASSLPGVGFNQPQHF
v_call: TRBV7-8
j_call: TRBJ1-5

cdr3_aa: CASRSGQGSYQPQHF
v_call: TRBV27
j_call: TRBJ1-5

cdr3_aa: CASSIHLAVSYNEQFF
v_call: TRBV19
j_call: TRBJ2-1

cdr3_aa: CASSFYMGQGANWELFF
v_call: TRBV5-1
j_call: TRBJ2-2